Below, one T cell receptor beta chain is given with its context. Germline-derived CDR1 and CDR2 are SGHRS and YFSETQ. V lost 2 bases, J lost 0 bases, and 8 bases lay in between. This CDR3 region has 14 residues. The data were obtained in a study of cytomegalovirus exposure and HLA in healthy donors. PCR primers comprised 60 Vbeta and 13 Jbeta primers. Method: immunoSEQ multiplex PCR; TCRdb's copy keeps in-frame clones and lacks some. The table records 100,000 to 140,000 clones, 60% to 75% of them present only once. This chain links TRBV5-1 with TRBJ1-2; D gene ambiguous. This TCR was sampled from a man aged 25 to 45 in good health and CMV-seronegative. Sequenced material: PBMCs. The DNA of the CDR3 is TGCGCCAGCAGCTTCTATGAAGCTAACTATGGCTACACCTTC. This encodes CASSFYEANYGYTF.